This T cell receptor (beta chain) was retrieved from a study of CD8+ T cells in alopecia areata. The CDR3 has 14 residues. Germline values: CDR1 MNHEY, CDR2 SMNVEV (reference sequence). V lost 2 bases, J lost 3 bases, and 10 bases lay in between. The study, taken as a whole, reports: Relative to normal scalp, lesional scalp, especially alopecia totalis/universalis, showed higher clonality.

Using a FACSAria, the CD4+ and CD8+ T cells were sorted from the PBMCs. The sequencing template was cDNA reverse transcribed from extracted RNA. The assay was immunoSEQ multiplex PCR, and TCRdb's table has in-frame clones only and misses some. The profile shows about 180,000 clones, roughly 60% of them singletons. This clone was observed a few times. Its antigen is not known. Sequencing used CD4+ T cells sorted from blood, obtained at week 0. The V gene is TRBV27, the J gene TRBJ1-2; D unresolved. This TCR derives from a human donor with alopecia areata. Here the CDR3 DNA reads TGTGCCAGCAGTTTAAGATCGGGTGACTATGGCTACACCTTC. It encodes CASSLRSGDYGYTF.